A selection of T cell receptor beta chains follows, all from one sample in a study of blood T cell repertoires in COVID-19. Clones were read by immunoSEQ multiplex PCR, and TCRdb kept only the in-frame ones, dropping some. The table lists over 140,000 clones, less than 80% of them singletons, with roughly 4.7% in the top ten. The sequenced sample was peripheral blood. The receptor set was obtained from a woman aged 80 or over with active or convalescent COVID-19. The CDR3 runs from the conserved cysteine through the conserved F or W. Fields, in order: D gene, J gene, V gene, clone size, CDR3 protein, CDR3 DNA. The D gene is left open where the match is weak. Clone size is shown for a subset of rows, as once, few, many or a class of expanded clone.

>NA|TRBJ2-7|TRBV5-6|NA
CASSRQDIYEQYF
TGTGCCAGCAGCCGTCAAGACATCTACGAGCAGTACTTC
>TRBD1|TRBJ2-2|TRBV6-4|once
CASSWTGLAGELFF
TGTGCCAGCAGTTGGACAGGACTGGCCGGGGAGCTGTTTTTT
>NA|TRBJ2-5|TRBV7-9|NA
CASSARVAGETQYF
TGTGCCAGCAGCGCCCGGGTAGCTGGCGAGACCCAGTACTTC
>TRBD1|TRBJ1-1|TRBV15|NA
CATSRTQGFFSEAFF
TGTGCCACCAGCAGAACACAGGGGTTCTTTTCTGAAGCTTTCTTT
>NA|TRBJ1-6|TRBV7-3|NA
CASSLGRRGLNSPLHF
TGTGCCAGCAGCTTAGGCCGTCGGGGTCTTAATTCACCCCTCCACTTT
>NA|TRBJ2-7|TRBV3-1/TRBV3-2|NA
CASSQPGQINYEQYF
TGTGCCAGCAGCCAACCGGGACAAATCAATTACGAGCAGTACTTC
>NA|TRBJ1-6|TRBV7-2|few
CASSFGYNSPLHF
TGTGCCAGCAGCTTCGGGTATAATTCACCCCTCCACTTT
>TRBD1|TRBJ1-2|TRBV5-4|few
CASSSRGYGYTF
TGTGCCAGCAGCTCCAGGGGGTATGGCTACACCTTC
>TRBD2|TRBJ2-2|TRBV11-2|few
CASSFRLAVTGELFF
TGTGCCAGCAGCTTTAGACTAGCGGTCACCGGGGAGCTGTTTTTT
>NA|TRBJ1-2|TRBV12-3/TRBV12-4|NA
CASSSTVISYTF
TGTGCCAGCAGTTCGACAGTAATAAGCTACACCTTC
>NA|TRBJ1-1|TRBV2|few
CASSVPGGMNTEAFF
TGTGCCAGCAGTGTCCCTGGGGGCATGAACACTGAAGCTTTCTTT
>TRBD1|TRBJ1-2|TRBV5-6|NA
CASSYNDRGVYGYTF
TGTGCCAGCAGCTATAATGACAGGGGGGTCTATGGCTACACCTTC
>NA|TRBJ1-5|TRBV16|NA
CASSQSARGLSNQPQHF
TGTGCCAGCAGCCAATCGGCCAGGGGCCTCAGCAATCAGCCCCAGCATTTT
>NA|TRBJ2-1|TRBV11-3|NA
CASSLSRYNEQFF
TGTGCCAGCAGCCTTAGTCGTTACAATGAGCAGTTCTTC
>TRBD2|TRBJ2-2|TRBV30|NA
CAWSNRGANTGELFF
TGTGCCTGGAGTAACCGGGGGGCGAACACCGGGGAGCTGTTTTTT
>TRBD1|TRBJ1-3|TRBV18|NA
CASSEQGPYSGNTIYF
TGTGCCAGCTCGGAACAGGGGCCCTACTCTGGAAACACCATATATTTT
>NA|TRBJ1-5|TRBV7-8|NA
CASSLGGVYSNQPQHF
TGTGCCAGCAGCTTAGGGGGGGTTTATAGCAATCAGCCCCAGCATTTT
>TRBD1|TRBJ1-1|TRBV19|NA
CATKTGVTTEAFF
TGTGCCACCAAGACAGGGGTTACCACTGAAGCTTTCTTT
>NA|TRBJ1-1|TRBV5-1|NA
CASSLAQGPTAEAFF
TGCGCCAGCAGCTTGGCCCAGGGCCCAACCGCTGAAGCTTTCTTT
>TRBD2|TRBJ2-3|TRBV5-1|once
CASSPLAGQPTSTDTQYF
TGCGCCAGCAGCCCCTTAGCGGGGCAACCAACTAGCACAGATACGCAGTATTTT
>TRBD2|TRBJ2-2|TRBV4-1|NA
CASSQDHWGGSGELFF
TGCGCCAGCAGCCAAGATCATTGGGGGGGATCCGGGGAGCTGTTTTTT
>TRBD1|TRBJ2-2|TRBV4-1|NA
CASKFTGGGYSNTGELFF
TGCGCCAGCAAATTTACAGGGGGCGGGTACTCGAACACCGGGGAGCTGTTTTTT
>TRBD1|TRBJ1-2|TRBV5-1|NA
CASSQGTGGTTNYGYTF
TGCGCCAGCAGCCAAGGGACAGGGGGAACAACGAACTATGGCTACACCTTC
>NA|TRBJ2-1|TRBV11-2|few
CASSQRETRLTFNEQFF
TGTGCCAGCAGCCAAAGGGAGACACGCCTGACTTTCAATGAGCAGTTCTTC
>NA|TRBJ1-1|TRBV12-3/TRBV12-4|many
CASSTQVTSEAFF
TGTGCCAGCAGTACGCAGGTAACCTCTGAAGCTTTCTTT